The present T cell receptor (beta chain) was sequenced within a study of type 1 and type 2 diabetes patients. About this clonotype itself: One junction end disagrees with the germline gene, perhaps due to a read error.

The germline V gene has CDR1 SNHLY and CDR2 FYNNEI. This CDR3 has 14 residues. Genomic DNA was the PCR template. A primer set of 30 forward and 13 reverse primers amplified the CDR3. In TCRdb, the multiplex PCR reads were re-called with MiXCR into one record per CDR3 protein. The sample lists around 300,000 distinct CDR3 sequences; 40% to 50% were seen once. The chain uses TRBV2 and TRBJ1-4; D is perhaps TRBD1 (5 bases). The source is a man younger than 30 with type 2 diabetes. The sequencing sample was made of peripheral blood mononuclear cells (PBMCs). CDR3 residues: CASSRQRTNKKLFF. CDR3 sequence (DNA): TGTGCCAGCAGCAGACAGAGGACTAATAAAAAACTGTTTTTT.